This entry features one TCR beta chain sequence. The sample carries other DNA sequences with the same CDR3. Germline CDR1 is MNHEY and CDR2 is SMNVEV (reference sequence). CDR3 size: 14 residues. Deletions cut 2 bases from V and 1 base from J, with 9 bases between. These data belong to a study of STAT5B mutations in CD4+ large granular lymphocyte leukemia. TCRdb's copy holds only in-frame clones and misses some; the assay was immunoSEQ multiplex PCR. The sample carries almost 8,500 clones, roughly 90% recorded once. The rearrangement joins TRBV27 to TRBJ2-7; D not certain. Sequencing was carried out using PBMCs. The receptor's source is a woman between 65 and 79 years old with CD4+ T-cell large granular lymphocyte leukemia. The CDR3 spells CASSLGDSSYEQYF. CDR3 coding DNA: TGTGCCAGCAGTTTAGGGGATTCGTCCTACGAGCAGTACTTC.